The rows below give T cell receptor beta chains drawn from one sample of a study of cytomegalovirus exposure and HLA in healthy donors. Using immunoSEQ multiplex PCR, the repertoire was profiled, and TCRdb retains in-frame clones only, with some absent. This table has 240,000 or so clones, 82% appearing once. The specimen sequenced was PBMCs. The receptor source for this set is a woman in her thirties or forties in good health and CMV-seropositive. Each CDR3 is given with its conserved first and last residue. Fields, in order: D gene, clone size, CDR3 length, J gene, V gene, CDR3 protein, CDR3 DNA. A D gene is named only where the DNA matches it firmly. Size is omitted from some rows. Given values are once, few, many or a class for expanded clones.

d_gene: NA
abundance: NA
len: 15
j_gene: TRBJ2-7
v_gene: TRBV12-5
CDR3aa: CASGIGLGSSYEQYF
CDR3nt: TGTGCTAGTGGTATCGGTCTAGGCAGCTCCTACGAGCAGTACTTC

d_gene: NA
abundance: NA
len: 15
j_gene: TRBJ1-1
v_gene: TRBV30
CDR3aa: CAWSSALRANTEAFF
CDR3nt: TGTGCCTGGAGTTCCGCTCTGCGGGCTAACACTGAAGCTTTCTTT

d_gene: NA
abundance: once
len: 17
j_gene: TRBJ2-6
v_gene: TRBV4-3
CDR3aa: CASSQVPASPGANVLTF
CDR3nt: TGCGCCAGCAGCCAAGTGCCTGCGTCACCTGGGGCCAACGTCCTGACTTTC

d_gene: NA
abundance: NA
len: 15
j_gene: TRBJ2-6
v_gene: TRBV7-9
CDR3aa: CASSPILSGANVLTF
CDR3nt: TGTGCCAGCAGCCCAATCCTATCTGGGGCCAACGTCCTGACTTTC

d_gene: NA
abundance: NA
len: 17
j_gene: TRBJ2-3
v_gene: TRBV11-2
CDR3aa: CASSFLPQGSATDTQYF
CDR3nt: TGTGCCAGCAGCTTCCTCCCTCAGGGGAGCGCCACAGATACGCAGTATTTT

d_gene: NA
abundance: NA
len: 16
j_gene: TRBJ2-3
v_gene: TRBV5-6
CDR3aa: CASSLQFDFSTDTQYF
CDR3nt: TGTGCCAGCAGCTTGCAGTTCGATTTTAGCACAGATACGCAGTATTTT

d_gene: TRBD1
abundance: few
len: 19
j_gene: TRBJ1-5
v_gene: TRBV5-5
CDR3aa: CASSLRGDRELFSNQPQHF
CDR3nt: TGTGCCAGCAGCTTACGTGGGGACAGGGAACTATTTAGCAATCAGCCCCAGCATTTT

d_gene: NA
abundance: once
len: 15
j_gene: TRBJ1-3
v_gene: TRBV5-6
CDR3aa: CASSLGAGYGNTIYF
CDR3nt: TGTGCCAGCAGCTTGGGGGCAGGGTACGGAAACACCATATATTTT

d_gene: NA
abundance: NA
len: 12
j_gene: TRBJ1-2
v_gene: TRBV5-1
CDR3aa: CASSLEGYGYTF
CDR3nt: TGCGCCAGCAGCTTGGAGGGGTATGGCTACACCTTC

d_gene: TRBD2
abundance: once
len: 15
j_gene: TRBJ2-1
v_gene: TRBV2
CDR3aa: CASSFSGGAYNEQFF
CDR3nt: TGTGCCAGTTCCTTTAGCGGGGGGGCCTACAATGAGCAGTTCTTC

d_gene: NA
abundance: NA
len: 13
j_gene: TRBJ1-1
v_gene: TRBV19
CDR3aa: CASSIREGSGAFF
CDR3nt: TGTGCCAGTAGTATACGGGAAGGGAGTGGGGCTTTCTTT

d_gene: NA
abundance: NA
len: 14
j_gene: TRBJ1-4
v_gene: TRBV28
CDR3aa: CASSLYGLNEKLFF
CDR3nt: TGTGCCAGCAGTTTGTACGGACTTAATGAAAAACTGTTTTTT

d_gene: NA
abundance: NA
len: 11
j_gene: TRBJ2-1
v_gene: TRBV30
CDR3aa: CAWSIGDLEFF
CDR3nt: TGTGCCTGGAGTATTGGGGACTTGGAGTTCTTC

d_gene: TRBD1
abundance: few
len: 13
j_gene: TRBJ1-1
v_gene: TRBV4-1
CDR3aa: CASSRRGLTEAFF
CDR3nt: TGCGCCAGCAGCCGCAGGGGGCTGACTGAAGCTTTCTTT

d_gene: NA
abundance: NA
len: 15
j_gene: TRBJ1-3
v_gene: TRBV7-2
CDR3aa: CASSLAGGVGNTIYF
CDR3nt: TGTGCCAGCAGCTTAGCGGGCGGGGTAGGAAACACCATATATTTT

d_gene: TRBD1
abundance: few
len: 18
j_gene: TRBJ1-2
v_gene: TRBV7-2
CDR3aa: CASRNSRSATGGLYGYTF
CDR3nt: TGTGCCAGCAGAAACAGCCGATCAGCTACAGGGGGCCTCTATGGCTACACCTTC

d_gene: NA
abundance: NA
len: 14
j_gene: TRBJ1-4
v_gene: TRBV5-6
CDR3aa: CASSLLQGGEKLFF
CDR3nt: TGTGCCAGCAGCTTGTTACAGGGTGGAGAAAAACTGTTTTTT

d_gene: NA
abundance: once
len: 14
j_gene: TRBJ1-1
v_gene: TRBV5-6
CDR3aa: CASSLASTNTEAFF
CDR3nt: TGTGCCAGCAGCTTGGCGTCTACGAACACTGAAGCTTTCTTT

d_gene: TRBD2
abundance: NA
len: 13
j_gene: TRBJ2-5
v_gene: TRBV30
CDR3aa: CALSKVQPGGQYF
CDR3nt: TGTGCCTTGTCGAAGGTACAGCCCGGGGGGCAGTACTTC

d_gene: NA
abundance: few
len: 13
j_gene: TRBJ1-1
v_gene: TRBV10-3
CDR3aa: CAISSTENTEAFF
CDR3nt: TGTGCCATCAGTTCGACAGAGAACACTGAAGCTTTCTTT

d_gene: NA
abundance: NA
len: 15
j_gene: TRBJ2-1
v_gene: TRBV5-6
CDR3aa: CASSPGLDSYNEQFF
CDR3nt: TGTGCCAGCAGCCCGGGACTCGACTCCTACAATGAGCAGTTCTTC

d_gene: NA
abundance: NA
len: 13
j_gene: TRBJ1-1
v_gene: TRBV18
CDR3aa: CASSDGQNTEAFF
CDR3nt: TGTGCCAGCTCAGACGGACAGAACACTGAAGCTTTCTTT

d_gene: TRBD1
abundance: NA
len: 15
j_gene: TRBJ1-2
v_gene: TRBV7-9
CDR3aa: CSSSLDAGQEIGYTF
CDR3nt: TGTTCCAGCAGCTTAGACGCAGGACAGGAGATCGGCTACACCTTC

d_gene: TRBD2
abundance: NA
len: 16
j_gene: TRBJ2-2
v_gene: TRBV6-1
CDR3aa: CASSERGGGPPGELFF
CDR3nt: TGTGCCAGCAGTGAAAGGGGCGGGGGGCCCCCCGGGGAGCTGTTTTTT

d_gene: NA
abundance: NA
len: 12
j_gene: TRBJ2-7
v_gene: TRBV5-8
CDR3aa: CASSSLIYEQYF
CDR3nt: TGTGCCAGCAGCTCACTGATCTACGAGCAGTACTTC

d_gene: TRBD1
abundance: NA
len: 15
j_gene: TRBJ1-1
v_gene: TRBV28
CDR3aa: CASSFLDRGRGEAFF
CDR3nt: TGTGCCAGCAGTTTTTTGGACAGGGGGCGGGGTGAAGCTTTCTTT

d_gene: TRBD2
abundance: NA
len: 16
j_gene: TRBJ2-1
v_gene: TRBV7-6
CDR3aa: CASSLVAGGQMTEQFF
CDR3nt: TGTGCCAGCAGCTTAGTAGCGGGAGGCCAAATGACTGAGCAGTTCTTC

d_gene: TRBD2
abundance: NA
len: 15
j_gene: TRBJ2-1
v_gene: TRBV6-5
CDR3aa: CASSYRTSGQGEQFF
CDR3nt: TGTGCCAGCAGTTACCGGACTAGCGGGCAAGGCGAGCAGTTCTTC

d_gene: TRBD2
abundance: once
len: 19
j_gene: TRBJ2-2
v_gene: TRBV4-3
CDR3aa: CASSQDTASGEGDTGELFF
CDR3nt: TGCGCCAGCAGCCAAGACACGGCTAGCGGGGAAGGGGACACCGGGGAGCTGTTTTTT

d_gene: NA
abundance: NA
len: 14
j_gene: TRBJ2-3
v_gene: TRBV5-1
CDR3aa: CASSLEGTTGTQYF
CDR3nt: TGCGCCAGCAGCTTGGAAGGGACGACAGGTACGCAGTATTTT

d_gene: TRBD1
abundance: NA
len: 14
j_gene: TRBJ2-3
v_gene: TRBV6-5
CDR3aa: CASRDRGRTDTQYF
CDR3nt: TGTGCCAGCAGGGACAGGGGGCGGACAGATACGCAGTATTTT

d_gene: TRBD2
abundance: NA
len: 16
j_gene: TRBJ2-2
v_gene: TRBV7-9
CDR3aa: CASSSTSGRATGELFF
CDR3nt: TGTGCCAGCAGCTCGACTAGCGGGAGGGCAACCGGGGAGCTGTTTTTT

d_gene: TRBD2
abundance: few
len: 16
j_gene: TRBJ2-2
v_gene: TRBV7-2
CDR3aa: CASSLGSGGNTGELFF
CDR3nt: TGTGCCAGCAGCTTAGGGTCGGGAGGTAACACCGGGGAGCTGTTTTTT

d_gene: NA
abundance: NA
len: 13
j_gene: TRBJ2-7
v_gene: TRBV5-1
CDR3aa: CASSFRQLGEQYF
CDR3nt: TGCGCCAGCAGCTTTCGACAGCTGGGCGAGCAGTACTTC

d_gene: NA
abundance: few
len: 13
j_gene: TRBJ2-1
v_gene: TRBV7-2
CDR3aa: CASSQGHLNEQFF
CDR3nt: TGTGCCAGCAGCCAAGGACACCTCAATGAGCAGTTCTTC

d_gene: TRBD2
abundance: NA
len: 18
j_gene: TRBJ2-1
v_gene: TRBV19
CDR3aa: CASSISLLLAGGSREQFF
CDR3nt: TGTGCCAGTAGTATTTCCCTACTATTAGCGGGAGGTTCCAGAGAGCAGTTCTTC

d_gene: NA
abundance: NA
len: 15
j_gene: TRBJ2-2
v_gene: TRBV6-5
CDR3aa: CASSGDSGNTGELFF
CDR3nt: TGTGCCAGCAGTGGGGATAGCGGGAACACCGGGGAGCTGTTTTTT

d_gene: NA
abundance: few
len: 14
j_gene: TRBJ2-7
v_gene: TRBV6-1
CDR3aa: CASSETGRTYEQYF
CDR3nt: TGTGCCAGCAGTGAGACAGGCCGTACCTACGAGCAGTACTTC

d_gene: TRBD1
abundance: NA
len: 15
j_gene: TRBJ2-7
v_gene: TRBV18
CDR3aa: CASSPRGQVTYEQYF
CDR3nt: TGTGCCAGCTCACCACGGGGACAGGTTACCTACGAGCAGTACTTC

d_gene: TRBD2
abundance: NA
len: 14
j_gene: TRBJ2-7
v_gene: TRBV28
CDR3aa: CASGGGRGSYEQYF
CDR3nt: TGTGCCAGTGGCGGTGGGAGGGGCTCCTACGAGCAGTACTTC

d_gene: NA
abundance: NA
len: 19
j_gene: TRBJ2-3
v_gene: TRBV7-9
CDR3aa: CASSATVSGSPSSTDTQYF
CDR3nt: TGTGCCAGCAGCGCCACAGTATCCGGTAGTCCCTCTAGCACAGATACGCAGTATTTT

d_gene: NA
abundance: NA
len: 15
j_gene: TRBJ1-2
v_gene: TRBV19
CDR3aa: CASSPPGQRYYGYTF
CDR3nt: TGTGCCAGTAGTCCACCTGGACAGCGGTACTATGGCTACACCTTC

d_gene: TRBD2
abundance: few
len: 14
j_gene: TRBJ2-1
v_gene: TRBV30
CDR3aa: CAWSVGLAGGEQFF
CDR3nt: TGTGCCTGGAGTGTCGGGCTAGCGGGAGGTGAGCAGTTCTTC

d_gene: TRBD1
abundance: NA
len: 16
j_gene: TRBJ1-1
v_gene: TRBV7-2
CDR3aa: CASSSQTGSGDTEAFF
CDR3nt: TGTGCCAGCAGCTCCCAGACAGGGAGTGGGGACACTGAAGCTTTCTTT

d_gene: TRBD2
abundance: NA
len: 15
j_gene: TRBJ2-5
v_gene: TRBV30
CDR3aa: CAWRPTSGVQETQYF
CDR3nt: TGTGCCTGGAGGCCGACTAGCGGAGTACAAGAGACCCAGTACTTC

d_gene: NA
abundance: NA
len: 15
j_gene: TRBJ1-2
v_gene: TRBV11-2
CDR3aa: CASSPLTGANYGYTF
CDR3nt: TGTGCCAGCAGCCCCCTGACAGGAGCCAACTATGGCTACACCTTC

d_gene: NA
abundance: NA
len: 12
j_gene: TRBJ2-1
v_gene: TRBV11-3
CDR3aa: CASKSGYNEQFF
CDR3nt: TGTGCCAGCAAATCGGGGTACAATGAGCAGTTCTTC

d_gene: TRBD1
abundance: NA
len: 15
j_gene: TRBJ2-1
v_gene: TRBV30
CDR3aa: CACPPVGTGVDEQFF
CDR3nt: TGTGCCTGCCCCCCGGTAGGGACAGGGGTCGATGAGCAGTTCTTC

d_gene: NA
abundance: NA
len: 13
j_gene: TRBJ1-1
v_gene: TRBV9
CDR3aa: CASEGESGTEAFF
CDR3nt: TGTGCCAGCGAGGGGGAGAGTGGTACTGAAGCTTTCTTT